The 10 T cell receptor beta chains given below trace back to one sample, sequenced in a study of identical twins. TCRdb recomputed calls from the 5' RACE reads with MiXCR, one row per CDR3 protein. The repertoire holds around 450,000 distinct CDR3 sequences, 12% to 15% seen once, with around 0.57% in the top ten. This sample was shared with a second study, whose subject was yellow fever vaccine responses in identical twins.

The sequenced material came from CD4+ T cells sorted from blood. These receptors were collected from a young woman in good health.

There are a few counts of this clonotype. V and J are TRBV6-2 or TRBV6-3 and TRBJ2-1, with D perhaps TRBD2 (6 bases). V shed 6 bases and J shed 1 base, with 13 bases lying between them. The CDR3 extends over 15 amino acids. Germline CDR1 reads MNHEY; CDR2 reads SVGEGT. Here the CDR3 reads CASRRSGTSYNEQFF. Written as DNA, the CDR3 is TGTGCCAGCAGACGCTCCGGGACTTCCTACAATGAGCAGTTCTTC.

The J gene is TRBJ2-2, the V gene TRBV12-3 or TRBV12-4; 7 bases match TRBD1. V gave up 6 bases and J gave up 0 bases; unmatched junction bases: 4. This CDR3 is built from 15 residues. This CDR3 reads CASRKGAANTGELFF. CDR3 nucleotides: TGTGCCAGCAGGAAGGGGGCCGCGAACACCGGGGAGCTGTTTTTT.

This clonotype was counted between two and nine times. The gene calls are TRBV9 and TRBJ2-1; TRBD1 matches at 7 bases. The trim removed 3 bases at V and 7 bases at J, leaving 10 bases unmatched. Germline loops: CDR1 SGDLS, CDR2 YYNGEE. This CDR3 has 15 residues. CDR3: CASSGTGTVSNEQFF. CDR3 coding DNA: TGTGCCAGCAGCGGAACCGGGACAGTTTCTAATGAGCAGTTCTTC.

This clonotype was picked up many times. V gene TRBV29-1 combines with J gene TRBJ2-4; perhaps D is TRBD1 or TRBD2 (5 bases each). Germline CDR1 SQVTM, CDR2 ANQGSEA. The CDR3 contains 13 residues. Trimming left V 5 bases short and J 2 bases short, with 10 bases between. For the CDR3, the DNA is TGCAGCGTTACATCGGGGCCCAAAAACATTCAGTACTTC. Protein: CSVTSGPKNIQYF. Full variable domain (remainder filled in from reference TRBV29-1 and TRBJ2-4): SAVISQKPSRDICQRGTSLTIQCQVDSQVTMMFWYRQQPGQSLTLIATANQGSEATYESGFVIDKFPISRPNLTFSTLTVSNMSPEDSSIYLCSVTSGPKNIQYFGAGTRLSVL.

The chain's CDR3 is CASSRPGTGYGYTF. In nucleotides, the CDR3 is TGTGCCAGCAGTCGTCCCGGGACAGGGTACGGCTACACCTTC. The chain couples TRBV12-3 or TRBV12-4 to TRBJ1-2, with TRBD1 identical over 9 bases. V was clipped by 5 bases and J by 8 bases; unmatched bases: 9. CDR3 length: 14 residues.

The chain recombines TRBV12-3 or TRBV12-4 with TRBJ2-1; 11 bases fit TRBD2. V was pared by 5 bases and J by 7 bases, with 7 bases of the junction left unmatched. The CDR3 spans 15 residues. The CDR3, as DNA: TGTGCCAGCAGTCAGACTAGCGGGGATTTGAATGAGCAGTTCTTC. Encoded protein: CASSQTSGDLNEQFF.

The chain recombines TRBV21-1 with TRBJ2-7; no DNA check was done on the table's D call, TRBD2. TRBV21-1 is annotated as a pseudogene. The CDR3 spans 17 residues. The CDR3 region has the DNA TGTGCCAGCAGCAAACCTGCCCCCGGGCTAGCGGGAGACGAGCAGTACTTC. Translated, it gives CASSKPAPGLAGDEQYF.

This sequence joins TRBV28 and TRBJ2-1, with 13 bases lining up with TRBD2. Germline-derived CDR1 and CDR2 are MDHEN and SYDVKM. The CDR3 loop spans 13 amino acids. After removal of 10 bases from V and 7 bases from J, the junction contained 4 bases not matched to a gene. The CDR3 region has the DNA TGTGCCACAGGACTAGCGGGAGTTAATGAGCAGTTCTTC. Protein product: CATGLAGVNEQFF.

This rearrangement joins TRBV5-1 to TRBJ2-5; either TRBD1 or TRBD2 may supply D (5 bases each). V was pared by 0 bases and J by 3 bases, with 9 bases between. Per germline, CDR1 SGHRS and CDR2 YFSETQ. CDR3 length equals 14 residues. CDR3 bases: TGCGCCAGCAGCTTGGGGGGGATAAAAGAGACCCAGTACTTC. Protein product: CASSLGGIKETQYF.

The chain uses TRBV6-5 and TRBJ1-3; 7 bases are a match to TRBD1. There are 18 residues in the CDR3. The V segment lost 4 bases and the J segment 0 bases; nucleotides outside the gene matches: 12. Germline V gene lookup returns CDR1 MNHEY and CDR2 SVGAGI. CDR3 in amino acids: CASSSRQGFPYSGNTIYF. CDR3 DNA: TGTGCCAGCAGTTCGAGACAGGGATTCCCGTACTCTGGAAACACCATATATTTT.